This paragraph covers one T cell receptor beta chain sequence. Germline V gene sequence: CDR1 SGHTA, CDR2 FQGNSA. The V gene lost 4 bases and the J gene lost 7 bases, with 12 bases spanning the gap. This CDR3 has 13 residues. Clones were read by immunoSEQ multiplex PCR, and TCRdb kept only the in-frame ones, dropping some. The sample has roughly 320,000 clones, approximately 90% seen once. The data originate from a study of blood T cell repertoires in COVID-19. The sequenced material came from peripheral blood. The chain employs TRBV7-2 and TRBJ2-3; D perhaps matches TRBD2 (6 bases). This TCR came from a woman aged 50 to 60 with COVID-19, enrolled during active disease. CDR3 DNA: TGTGCCAGCAGCTACGACCGGGACTATACGCAGTATTTT. It translates to CASSYDRDYTQYF.